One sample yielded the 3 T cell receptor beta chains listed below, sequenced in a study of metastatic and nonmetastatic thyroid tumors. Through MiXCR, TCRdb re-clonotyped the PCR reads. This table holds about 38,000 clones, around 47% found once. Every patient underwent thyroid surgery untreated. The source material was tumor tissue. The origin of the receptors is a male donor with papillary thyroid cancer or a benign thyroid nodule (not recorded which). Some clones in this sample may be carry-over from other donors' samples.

The CDR3 region is CSACLTGDSTDTQYF. The CDR3 nucleotides are TGCAGTGCTTGCCTTACGGGGGATAGCACAGATACGCAGTATTTT. The chain joins TRBV20-1 to TRBJ2-3; possibly TRBD2 for D (6 bases). The CDR3 length is 15 residues. Germline lookup yields CDR1 DFQATT and CDR2 SNEGSKA (reference sequence). V dropped 5 bases and J dropped 0 bases, with 15 bases sitting between them.

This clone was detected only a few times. The CDR3 reads CATAVGGADDTQYF. CDR3 bases: TGTGCCACCGCCGTTGGGGGCGCAGACGATACGCAGTATTTT. V and J are TRBV10-3 and TRBJ2-3, with D possibly being TRBD1 (6 bases). Trimming left V 10 bases short and J 6 bases short, with 20 bases between. The germline V gene has CDR1 ENHRY and CDR2 SYGVKD. The CDR3 has 14 amino acids.

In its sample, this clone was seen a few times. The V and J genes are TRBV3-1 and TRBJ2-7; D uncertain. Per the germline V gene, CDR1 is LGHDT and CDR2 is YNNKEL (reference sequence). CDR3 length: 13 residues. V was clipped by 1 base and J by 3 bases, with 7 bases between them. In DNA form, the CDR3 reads TGTGCCAGCAGCCAAGGACTGAACTACGAGCAGTACTTC. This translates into CASSQGLNYEQYF.